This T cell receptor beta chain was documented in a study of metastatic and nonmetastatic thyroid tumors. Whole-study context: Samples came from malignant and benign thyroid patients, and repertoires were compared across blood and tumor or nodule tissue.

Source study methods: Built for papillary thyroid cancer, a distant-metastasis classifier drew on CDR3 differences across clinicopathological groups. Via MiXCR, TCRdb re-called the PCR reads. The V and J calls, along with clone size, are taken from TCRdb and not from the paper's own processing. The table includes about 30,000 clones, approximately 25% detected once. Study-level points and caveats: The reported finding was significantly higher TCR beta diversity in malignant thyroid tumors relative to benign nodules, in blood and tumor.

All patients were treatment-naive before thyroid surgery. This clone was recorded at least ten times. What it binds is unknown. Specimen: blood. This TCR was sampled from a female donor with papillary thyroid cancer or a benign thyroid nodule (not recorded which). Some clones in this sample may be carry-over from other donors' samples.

The CDR3 sequence: CASSSMTGGPDTQYF. Here the CDR3 DNA reads TGTGCCAGCAGCTCCATGACAGGGGGCCCAGATACGCAGTATTTT. The chain employs TRBV11-3 and TRBJ2-3; 10 nucleotides match TRBD1. V shed 4 bases, J shed 4 bases, and the junction held 5 bases outside the gene matches. CDR3 length: 15 amino acids. Germline V gene lookup returns CDR1 SGHNT and CDR2 YENEEA.